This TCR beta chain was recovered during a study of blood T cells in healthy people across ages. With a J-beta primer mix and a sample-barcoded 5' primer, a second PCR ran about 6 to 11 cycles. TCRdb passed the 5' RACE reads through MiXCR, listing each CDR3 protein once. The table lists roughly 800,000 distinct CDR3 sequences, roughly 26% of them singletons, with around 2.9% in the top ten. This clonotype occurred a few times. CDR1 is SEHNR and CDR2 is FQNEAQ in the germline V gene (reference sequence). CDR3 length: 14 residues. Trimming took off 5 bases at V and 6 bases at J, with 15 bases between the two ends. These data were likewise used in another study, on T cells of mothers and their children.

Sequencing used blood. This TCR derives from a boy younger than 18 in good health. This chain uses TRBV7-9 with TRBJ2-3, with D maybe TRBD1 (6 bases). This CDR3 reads CASSLVGAKDTQYF. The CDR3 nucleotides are TGTGCCAGCAGCCTAGTGGGGGCCAAGGATACGCAGTATTTT.